Included here is one T cell receptor beta chain sequence, with context. Its target is unknown. TCRdb itself ran the RT-PCR reads through MiXCR, one entry per CDR3 protein. Of 500,000 or so distinct CDR3 sequences listed, approximately 15% are singletons. J lost 2 bases, V lost 1 base, and 3 bases had no gene match. The CDR3 consists of 16 residues. Germline loops: CDR1 MGHRA, CDR2 YSYEKL. The data derive from a study of response to subunit inactivated influenza vaccine. Regarding the study as a whole: Researchers suggested that each seasonal influenza vaccination recruits few new T cells.

The source is a man in his fifties or sixties who received an inactivated influenza vaccine. The sequences come from CD4+ T cells sorted from PBMCs, collected around 2 years after vaccination. This sequence joins TRBV4-1 and TRBJ2-3; TRBD2 aligns across 10 bases. CDR3 sequence (DNA): TGCGCCAGCAGCCAAGGGACTAGCGGATTCACAGATACGCAGTATTTT. Protein: CASSQGTSGFTDTQYF.